Sequencing of this TCR beta chain was carried out in a study of blood T cell repertoires in COVID-19. Study in general: Sites across the United States, Italy and Spain contributed samples from acute and convalescent COVID-19. PBMCs, B-cell-depleted T cells, or T cells were the source of the cDNA or gDNA that made up the material.

Authors' data handling: Scientists estimated how many nucleated cells there were by amplifying reference gene primers. Profiled with immunoSEQ multiplex PCR; TCRdb holds only in-frame clones, not every one. V and J calls and clone size are copied from that table; D and trimming were computed from the DNA. The table has about 260,000 clones, about 89% seen once. The CDR3 runs 18 residues. Trimming cost V 6 bases and J 0 bases; bases outside gene matches: 11. The germline gives CDR1 MNHEY, CDR2 SVGEGT. Sequencing was done on a sample of peripheral blood. The rearrangement joins TRBV6-2 or TRBV6-3 to TRBJ1-5, with TRBD1 matching 10 bases. The clonotype comes from a man aged 35 to 55 with active or convalescent COVID-19. In DNA, the CDR3 is TGTGCCAGCAGCCCTTCCCCGGGACAGGGGTATAGCAATCAGCCCCAGCATTTT. Protein: CASSPSPGQGYSNQPQHF.